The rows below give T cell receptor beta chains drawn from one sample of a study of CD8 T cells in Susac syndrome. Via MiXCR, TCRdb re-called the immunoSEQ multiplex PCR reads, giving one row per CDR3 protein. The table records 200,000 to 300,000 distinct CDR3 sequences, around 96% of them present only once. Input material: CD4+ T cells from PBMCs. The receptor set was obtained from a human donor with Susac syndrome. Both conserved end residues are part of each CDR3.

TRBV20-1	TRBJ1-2	CSASLSGNYGYTF
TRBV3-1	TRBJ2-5	CASSLPLVYQETQYF
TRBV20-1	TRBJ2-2	CSADLTETGELFF
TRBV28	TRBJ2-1	CASSAPGSGRIHEQFF
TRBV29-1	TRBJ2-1	CSGRDYNEQFF
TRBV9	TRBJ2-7	CASSVGGQGNEQYF
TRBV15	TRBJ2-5	CATSREDRVTETQYF
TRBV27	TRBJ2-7	CASSPRRGGAYEQYF
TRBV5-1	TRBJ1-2	CASSFSGTANYGYTF
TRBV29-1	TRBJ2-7	CSVWGDRVFYEQYF
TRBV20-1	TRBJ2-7	CSANPFAGPSYEQYF
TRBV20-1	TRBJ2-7	CSARDPVYEQYF
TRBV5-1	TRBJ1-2	CASSVLPGGYGYTF
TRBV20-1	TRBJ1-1	CSAEGHERGNTEAFF